A single sample is the source of the 19 T cell receptor beta chains below, sequenced in a study of early T cells in non-severe SARS-CoV-2 infection. TCRdb re-called the 5' RACE reads through MiXCR, storing one row per CDR3 protein. The sample consists of just over 70,000 distinct CDR3 sequences, around an eighth of them appearing once. Sequencing used whole blood. These receptors were obtained from an adult who was a healthcare worker with PCR-confirmed SARS-CoV-2 infection or an uninfected control (not recorded which).

This clonotype occurred many times. The chain is built from TRBV2 and TRBJ2-1; 10 bases align to TRBD2. Looked up from germline, CDR1 is SNHLY and CDR2 is FYNNEI. This CDR3 region has 15 residues. J gave up 6 bases and V 6 bases, and 8 bases lay outside the gene matches. CDR3 in DNA: TGTGCCAGCAGGAGGGGACTAGCGTTGGGCAATGAGCAGTTCTTC. The encoded protein is CASRRGLALGNEQFF.

This clonotype was seen at least ten times. This rearrangement joins TRBV7-9 to TRBJ1-6; 8 bases agree with TRBD1. Trimming at V came to 5 bases and at J to 8 bases, leaving 8 bases not matched to a gene. This CDR3 has 15 residues. CDR1 is SEHNR, CDR2 FQNEAQ, per germline (reference sequence). The CDR3 DNA is TGTGCCAGCAGCCCCGACAGGGGAAGAGATTCACCCCTCCACTTT. Amino acids: CASSPDRGRDSPLHF. Full variable domain (rest looked up from reference TRBV7-9 and TRBJ1-6): DTGVSQNPRHKITKRGQNVTFRCDPISEHNRLYWYRQTLGQGPEFLTYFQNEAQLEKSRLLSDRFSAERPKGSFSTLEIQRTEQGDSAMYLCASSPDRGRDSPLHFGNGTRLTVT.

Concerning this clonotype: Its ends do not fully match the called genes, so a read error is possible. V is TRBV19 and J is TRBJ2-6, with 12 bases fitting TRBD1. The CDR3 extends over 17 amino acids. In germline, CDR1 is LNHDA, CDR2 SQIVND (reference sequence). The chain's CDR3 is CATEGWDRGPGANVPTF. The CDR3 region has the DNA TGTGCCACCGAAGGTTGGGACAGGGGGCCCGGGGCCAACGTCCCGACTTTT.

The sample holds many counts of this clonotype. The V and J genes are TRBV2 and TRBJ2-7; TRBD2 might be the D (5 bases). This CDR3 spans 13 amino acids. The V gene's germline CDR1 is SNHLY and CDR2 FYNNEI. V lost 8 bases to trimming and J lost 1 base, with 12 bases between them. CDR3 residues: CASYYGSSYEQYF. DNA for the CDR3: TGTGCCAGCTACTATGGGAGTTCCTACGAGCAGTACTTC.

This clonotype occurred many times. The chain employs TRBV28 and TRBJ1-6; D is possibly TRBD1 (5 bases). The CDR3 extends over 14 amino acids. CDR1 MDHEN and CDR2 SYDVKM come from the germline V gene. Deletions cut 6 bases from V and 4 bases from J, with 10 bases between. CDR3 protein: CASSRGNYNSPLHF. The DNA of the CDR3 is TGTGCCAGCAGCCGGGGGAATTATAATTCACCCCTCCACTTT.

The sample holds many counts of this clonotype. The chain has TRBV11-2 and TRBJ2-5; no definite D call. The V end was cut by 1 base, the J end by 6 bases, with 9 bases between. This CDR3 has 13 residues. Germline V gene sequence: CDR1 SGHAT, CDR2 FQNNGV. CDR3 loop: CASSLVMGKTQYF. The CDR3 nucleotides read TGTGCCAGCAGCTTAGTGATGGGGAAGACCCAGTACTTC.

This chain connects TRBV20-1 to TRBJ2-2; D is unclear. The CDR3 runs to 12 residues. Germline CDR1 DFQATT, CDR2 SNEGSKA (reference sequence). Trimming pared 6 bases from V and 6 bases from J, leaving 11 bases between. Here the CDR3 reads CSARSPAGELFF. DNA of the CDR3: TGCAGTGCCCGCAGCCCCGCCGGGGAGCTGTTTTTT.

This clonotype was observed many times. The chain combines TRBV20-1 with TRBJ2-1; 9 bases align to TRBD2. This CDR3 contains 14 residues. Germline V gives CDR1 DFQATT, CDR2 SNEGSKA (reference sequence). The V segment lost 6 bases and the J segment 2 bases; nucleotides outside the gene matches: 5. Here the CDR3 DNA reads TGCAGTGCGTCGACTAGCGGAGCCTACAATGAGCAGTTCTTC. It yields the protein CSASTSGAYNEQFF.

This clonotype was seen repeatedly, ten times or more. This chain joins TRBV5-8 and TRBJ1-2; 8 nucleotides agree with TRBD1. Trimming removed 4 bases from V and 7 bases from J; junction bases left unmatched: 6. Germline V gives CDR1 SGHTS, CDR2 YDEGEE. This CDR3 spans 13 amino acids. DNA of the CDR3: TGTGCCAGCAGCGGACAGGGCTGGTTTGGCTACACCTTC. Protein product: CASSGQGWFGYTF.

This clonotype was detected many times. The chain is built from TRBV7-6 and TRBJ2-1; unclear D gene. V lost 1 base and J 5 bases, leaving 6 bases between the germline ends. The CDR3 covers 13 residues. Germline CDR1 SGHVS, CDR2 FNYEAQ. The CDR3 spells CASSLGLHNEQFF. The CDR3 DNA reads as TGTGCCAGCAGCTTAGGACTGCACAATGAGCAGTTCTTC.

At least ten counts were recorded for this clonotype. The chain has TRBV12-3 or TRBV12-4 and TRBJ2-3, with D possibly TRBD2 on 5 matching bases. The CDR3 loop spans 13 amino acids. V shed 10 bases and J shed 2 bases, with 13 bases lying between them. The CDR3 sequence: CATRTLDTDTQYF. The CDR3 DNA reads as TGTGCCACCCGGACTCTCGACACAGATACGCAGTATTTT.

This chain uses TRBV12-3 or TRBV12-4 with TRBJ2-7; 9 bases fit TRBD1. There are 16 residues in the CDR3. V lost 7 bases to trimming and J lost 3 bases; unmatched junction nucleotides: 13. CDR3 sequence: CASTQSPGQGRYEQYF. The CDR3 coding sequence is TGTGCCAGCACCCAGAGTCCGGGACAGGGTCGCTACGAGCAGTACTTC.

This clonotype was counted many times. The V call is TRBV27, the J call TRBJ2-4; the D is unclear. The CDR3 is 13 amino acids. CDR1 is MNHEY, CDR2 SMNVEV, per germline (reference sequence). V shed 8 bases and J shed 0 bases, with 8 bases lying between them. CDR3 in amino acids: CASHDIAKNIQYF. Written as DNA, the CDR3 is TGTGCCAGCCATGACATAGCCAAAAACATTCAGTACTTC.

This clonotype has a count of ten or more. The rearrangement links TRBV5-6 to TRBJ2-1, with a weak D call TRBD1 (7 bases). The V and J ends lost 2 bases and 4 bases respectively, with 16 bases between them. Germline values: CDR1 SGHDT, CDR2 YYEEEE. CDR3 length: 16 amino acids. For the CDR3, the DNA is TGTGCCAGCAGCTTTTTCGGGGGACAGATTTACAATGAGCAGTTCTTC. Amino acid sequence: CASSFFGGQIYNEQFF.

In this sample, this clonotype turned up a few times. V gene TRBV28 combines with J gene TRBJ2-7, with D perhaps matching TRBD2 (5 bases). Germline V gives CDR1 MDHEN, CDR2 SYDVKM. V was cut by 1 base and J by 5 bases, with 6 bases left in between. This CDR3 contains 12 residues. CDR3 coding DNA: TGTGCCAGCAGTTTATCCGGGGACGAGCAGTACTTC. As protein: CASSLSGDEQYF.

This clonotype came up many times. This chain links TRBV4-3 with TRBJ2-7; D possibly corresponds to TRBD2 (5 bases). V lost 4 bases, J lost 5 bases, and 18 bases lay in between. The CDR3 covers 15 residues. CDR1 is LGHNA and CDR2 is YSLEER in the germline V gene. The CDR3 protein is CASSPERRLLHEQYF. DNA for the CDR3: TGCGCCAGCAGCCCGGAAAGGAGGTTGTTGCACGAGCAGTACTTC.

This clonotype was seen at least ten times. V usage is TRBV20-1 and J usage is TRBJ1-5, with D maybe TRBD1 (6 bases). The CDR3 is 23 amino acids. CDR1 DFQATT and CDR2 SNEGSKA come from the germline V gene (reference sequence). The V gene lost 3 bases and the J gene lost 2 bases, with 38 bases spanning the gap. The CDR3 protein is CSASKPEGNNRVWSLGGNQPQHF. The CDR3 bases are TGCAGTGCTAGTAAGCCAGAGGGGAATAACAGGGTCTGGAGCTTGGGAGGCAATCAGCCCCAGCATTTT.

At least ten counts were recorded for this clonotype. The rearrangement joins TRBV30 to TRBJ1-5; D possibly corresponds to TRBD1 (5 bases). The CDR3 loop spans 14 amino acids. The germline CDR1 and CDR2 sequences are GTSNPN and SVGIG (reference sequence). V dropped 2 bases and J dropped 0 bases, with 8 bases sitting between them. The CDR3 nucleotides read TGTGCCTGGAGTAGGGGATATAGCAATCAGCCCCAGCATTTT. Protein: CAWSRGYSNQPQHF.

This clonotype has ten or more counts. The chain carries TRBV3-1 and TRBJ2-7; 8 bases line up with TRBD1. The CDR3 length is 14 residues. Germline CDR1 is LGHDT and CDR2 is YNNKEL (reference sequence). After removal of 4 bases from V and 3 bases from J, the junction contained 5 bases not matched to a gene. CDR3 sequence reads: CASSPGTGNYEQYF. In DNA, the CDR3 is TGTGCCAGCAGCCCCGGGACAGGCAACTACGAGCAGTACTTC.